This T cell receptor (beta chain) was sequenced during a study of beta chain features in type 1 diabetes. The wider study: Age, gender and cell yields were alike across patients and healthy donors.

This clone was counted at least ten times. Expressed TCRB transcripts were sequenced because the isolated RNA had all been reverse transcribed beforehand. TCRdb keeps only in-frame clones here, not all; method: immunoSEQ multiplex PCR. Here the sample spans about 140,000 clones, over 8% being singletons. It was via CD45RO/CCR7/CD25/CD127/CD95/CD27 that CD4+ naive, central memory, regulatory and stem cell-like memory cells were sorted. This receptor was identified in a woman between 40 and 55 years old in good health. The source material was central memory CD4+ T cells from blood.

The CDR3 loop reads CASSPSGEQFF. The CDR3 coding sequence is TGTGCCAGCTCACCATCAGGTGAGCAGTTCTTC. V is TRBV18 and J is TRBJ2-1, with D hard to call. The CDR3 sequence is 11 residues long. Germline CDR1 reads KGHSH; CDR2 reads LQKENI. The V gene lost 2 bases and the J gene lost 9 bases, with 5 bases spanning the gap. The full variable domain, with the rest looked up from reference TRBV18 and TRBJ2-1, is NAGVMQNPRHLVRRRGQEARLRCSPMKGHSHVYWYRQLPEEGLKFMVYLQKENIIDESGMPKERFSAEFPKEGPSILRIQQVVRGDSAAYFCASSPSGEQFFGPGTRLTVL.